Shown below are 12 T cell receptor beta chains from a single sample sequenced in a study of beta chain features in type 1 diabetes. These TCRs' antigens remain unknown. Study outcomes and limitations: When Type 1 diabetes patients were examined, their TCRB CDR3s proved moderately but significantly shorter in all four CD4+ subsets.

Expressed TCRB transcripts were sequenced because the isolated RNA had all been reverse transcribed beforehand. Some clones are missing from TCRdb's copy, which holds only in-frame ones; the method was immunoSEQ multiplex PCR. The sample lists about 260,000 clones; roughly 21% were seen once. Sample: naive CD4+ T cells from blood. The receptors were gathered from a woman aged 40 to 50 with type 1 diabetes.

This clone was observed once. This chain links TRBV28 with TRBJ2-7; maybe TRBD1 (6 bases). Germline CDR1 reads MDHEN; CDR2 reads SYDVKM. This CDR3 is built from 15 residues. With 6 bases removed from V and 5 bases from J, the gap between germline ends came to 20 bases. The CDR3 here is CASSLAPGQPHEQYF. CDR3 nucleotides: TGTGCCAGCAGCCTAGCCCCTGGACAGCCACACGAGCAGTACTTC.

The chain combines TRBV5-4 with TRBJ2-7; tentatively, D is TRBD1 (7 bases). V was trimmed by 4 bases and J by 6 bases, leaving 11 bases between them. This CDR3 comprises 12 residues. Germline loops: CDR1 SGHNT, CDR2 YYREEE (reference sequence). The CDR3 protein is CASSIQGGEQYF. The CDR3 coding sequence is TGTGCCAGCAGCATCCAGGGGGGCGAGCAGTACTTC.

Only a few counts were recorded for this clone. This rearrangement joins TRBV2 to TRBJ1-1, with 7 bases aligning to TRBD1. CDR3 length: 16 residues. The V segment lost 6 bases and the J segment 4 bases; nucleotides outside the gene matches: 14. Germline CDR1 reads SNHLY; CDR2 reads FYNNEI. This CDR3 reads CASRLQGLAYGTEAFF. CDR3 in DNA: TGTGCCAGCAGGTTACAGGGGCTGGCGTATGGCACTGAAGCTTTCTTT.

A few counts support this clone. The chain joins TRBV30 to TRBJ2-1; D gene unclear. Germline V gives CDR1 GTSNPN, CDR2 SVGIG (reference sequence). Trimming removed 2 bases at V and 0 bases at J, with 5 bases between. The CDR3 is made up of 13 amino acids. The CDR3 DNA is TGTGCCTGGAGTTTGAGCTCCTACAATGAGCAGTTCTTC. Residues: CAWSLSSYNEQFF.

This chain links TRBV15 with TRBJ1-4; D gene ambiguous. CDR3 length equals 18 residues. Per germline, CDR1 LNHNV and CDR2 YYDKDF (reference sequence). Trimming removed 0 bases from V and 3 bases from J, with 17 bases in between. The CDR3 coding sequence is TGTGCCACCAGCAGAGACCCATCCTCGGCGGCCGCTAATGAAAAACTGTTTTTT. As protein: CATSRDPSSAAANEKLFF. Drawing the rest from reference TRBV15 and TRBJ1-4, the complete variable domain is DAMVIQNPRYQVTQFGKPVTLSCSQTLNHNVMYWYQQKSSQAPKLLFHYYDKDFNNEADTPDNFQSRRPNTSFCFLDIRSPGLGDTAMYLCATSRDPSSAAANEKLFFGSGTQLSVL.

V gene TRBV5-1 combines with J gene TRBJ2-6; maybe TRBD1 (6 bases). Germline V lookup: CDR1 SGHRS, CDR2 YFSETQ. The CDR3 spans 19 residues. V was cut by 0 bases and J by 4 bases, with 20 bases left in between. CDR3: CASSLDPPGTLGGANVLTF. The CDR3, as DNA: TGCGCCAGCAGCTTGGACCCCCCAGGGACACTCGGAGGGGCCAACGTCCTGACTTTC.

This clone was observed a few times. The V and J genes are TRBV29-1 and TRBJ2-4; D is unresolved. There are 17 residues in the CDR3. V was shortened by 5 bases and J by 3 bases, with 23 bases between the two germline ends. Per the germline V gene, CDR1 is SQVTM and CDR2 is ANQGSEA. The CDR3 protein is CSVLSPAGRYGKNIQYF. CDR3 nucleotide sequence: TGCAGCGTTCTCTCTCCGGCAGGTAGATATGGCAAAAACATTCAGTACTTC.

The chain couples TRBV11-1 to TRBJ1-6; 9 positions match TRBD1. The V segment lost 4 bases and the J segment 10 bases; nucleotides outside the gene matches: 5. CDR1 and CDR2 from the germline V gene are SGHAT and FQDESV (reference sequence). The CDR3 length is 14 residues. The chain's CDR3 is CASSSDRGESPLHF. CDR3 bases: TGTGCCAGCAGCTCGGACAGGGGTGAATCACCCCTCCACTTT.

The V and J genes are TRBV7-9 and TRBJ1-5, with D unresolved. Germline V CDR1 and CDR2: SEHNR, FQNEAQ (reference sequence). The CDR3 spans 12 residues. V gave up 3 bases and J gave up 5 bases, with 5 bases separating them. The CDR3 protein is CASSLADQPQHF. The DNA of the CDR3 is TGTGCCAGCAGCTTGGCCGATCAGCCCCAGCATTTT.

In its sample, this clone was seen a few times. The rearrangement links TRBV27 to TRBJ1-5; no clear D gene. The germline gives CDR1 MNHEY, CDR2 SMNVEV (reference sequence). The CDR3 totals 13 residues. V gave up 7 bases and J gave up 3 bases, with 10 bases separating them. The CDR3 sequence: CASTLNPNQPQHF. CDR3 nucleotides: TGTGCCAGCACCCTAAATCCCAATCAGCCCCAGCATTTT.

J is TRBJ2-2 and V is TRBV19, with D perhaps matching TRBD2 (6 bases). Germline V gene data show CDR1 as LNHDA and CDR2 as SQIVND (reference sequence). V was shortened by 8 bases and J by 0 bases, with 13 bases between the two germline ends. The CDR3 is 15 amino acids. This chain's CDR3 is CASGGLGANTGELFF. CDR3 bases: TGTGCCAGTGGGGGGTTAGGGGCGAACACCGGGGAGCTGTTTTTT.

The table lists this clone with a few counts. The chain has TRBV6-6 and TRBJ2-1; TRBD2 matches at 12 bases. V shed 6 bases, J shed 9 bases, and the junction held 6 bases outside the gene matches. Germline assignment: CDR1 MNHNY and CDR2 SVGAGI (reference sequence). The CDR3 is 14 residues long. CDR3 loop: CASSRLAGEGEQFF. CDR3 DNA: TGTGCCAGCAGCCGACTAGCGGGAGAGGGTGAGCAGTTCTTC.